This T cell receptor (beta chain) was recorded in a study of blood T cell repertoires in COVID-19. The wider study: T cells, B-cell-depleted T cells, or PBMCs supplied cDNA or gDNA.

Sequencing was performed with immunoSEQ multiplex PCR; in TCRdb, only in-frame clones are kept and a portion is missing. This table has 140,000 or so clones, just under 80% appearing once. The CDR3 has 13 residues. V gave up 4 bases and J gave up 8 bases; unmatched junction bases: 7. Germline V gene lookup returns CDR1 SGHDT and CDR2 YYEEEE. This TCR was sampled from a woman aged 55-70 years with acute or convalescent COVID-19. This chain links TRBV5-6 with TRBJ1-2, with TRBD1 identical over 8 bases. Sequenced material: peripheral blood. The CDR3 reads CASSLDRVRGYTF. The CDR3 nucleotides read TGTGCCAGCAGCCTGGACAGGGTGCGCGGCTACACCTTC. Drawing the rest from reference TRBV5-6 and TRBJ1-2, the complete variable domain is DAGVTQSPTHLIKTRGQQVTLRCSPKSGHDTVSWYQQALGQGPQFIFQYYEEEERQRGNFPDRFSGHQFPNYSSELNVNALLLGDSALYLCASSLDRVRGYTFGSGTRLTVV.